Described below is a single T cell receptor (beta chain) sequence and its context. These data come from a study of T cell responses to AZD1222 COVID-19 vaccine. The assay was immunoSEQ multiplex PCR, and TCRdb's table has in-frame clones only and misses some. The table has under 150,000 clones, approximately 88% seen once. J was trimmed by 2 bases and V by 3 bases; bases with no gene match: 3. CDR3 length: 16 residues. CDR1 is MGHRA, CDR2 YSYEKL, per germline. The chain employs TRBV4-1 and TRBJ2-3, with 12 bases lining up with TRBD2. Sequenced material: peripheral blood, taken on day 0 of MenACWY control vaccination. The clonotype comes from an adult in good health. DNA for the CDR3: TGCGCCAGCAGCCAGCTAGCGGGAGGGGTCACAGATACGCAGTATTTT. The encoded protein is CASSQLAGGVTDTQYF.